Presented here are 17 T cell receptor beta chains from one specimen sequenced in a study of cytomegalovirus exposure and HLA in healthy donors. Primers: 60 Vbeta forward and 13 Jbeta reverse. The protocol was immunoSEQ multiplex PCR, while the TCRdb copy is restricted to in-frame clones and leaves out a portion. The sample has roughly 150,000 clones, approximately 80% seen once; the top ten hold about 3.4%. The sample consisted of PBMCs. The receptor source for this set is a male donor in good health and CMV-seronegative.

This sequence joins TRBV19 and TRBJ2-4; no clear D. The germline gives CDR1 LNHDA, CDR2 SQIVND (reference sequence). Trimming removed 7 bases at V and 3 bases at J, with 10 bases between. CDR3 length equals 13 residues. CDR3 in DNA: TGTGCCAGTACTAGAGCCAGCAAAAACATTCAGTACTTC. This sequence encodes CASTRASKNIQYF.

This clone has only one observation. This rearrangement joins TRBV6-5 to TRBJ1-4; 8 bases align to TRBD1. The CDR3 extends over 14 amino acids. Germline loops: CDR1 MNHEY, CDR2 SVGAGI. The V and J ends lost 6 bases and 6 bases, in that order; junction bases with no gene match: 6. DNA of the CDR3: TGTGCCAGCAGCCTGACAGGGGTGGATGAAAAACTGTTTTTT. Translated, it gives CASSLTGVDEKLFF.

V is TRBV28 and J is TRBJ2-7; weak D call: TRBD1 (7 bases). Trimming cost V 5 bases and J 0 bases, with 26 bases left between them. The CDR3 is 19 residues long. CDR1 MDHEN and CDR2 SYDVKM come from the germline V gene. CDR3 region: CASSPGGTEYIFNSYEQYF. The CDR3 DNA reads as TGTGCCAGCAGTCCCGGAGGGACAGAGTACATCTTTAACTCCTACGAGCAGTACTTC.

CDR3 residues: CASSEDNTYEQYF. DNA of the CDR3: TGTGCCAGCAGTGAAGATAATACCTACGAGCAGTACTTC. The rearrangement joins TRBV6-1 to TRBJ2-7; D gene unclear. Trimming removed 1 base at V and 2 bases at J, with 6 bases between. The germline CDR1 and CDR2 sequences are MNHNS and SASEGT. The CDR3 is 13 residues long.

The genes are TRBV9 and TRBJ1-2; D possibly corresponds to TRBD1 (6 bases). CDR3 length: 14 residues. Trimming took 6 bases from V and 1 from J, leaving 13 bases between them. The V gene's germline CDR1 is SGDLS and CDR2 YYNGEE. The chain's CDR3 is CASNAGDFNYGYTF. The CDR3 coding sequence is TGTGCCAGCAACGCAGGGGATTTTAACTATGGCTACACCTTC.

The V call is TRBV4-1, the J call TRBJ1-6; TRBD1 matches 7 bases. Per germline, CDR1 MGHRA and CDR2 YSYEKL. The CDR3 is made up of 16 amino acids. Losses at the gene ends were 0 bases for V and 4 bases for J; bases not matched to a gene: 3. As DNA, the CDR3 is TGCGCCAGCAGCCAAGAAGGGGGCATTTATAATTCACCCCTCCACTTT. Its protein is CASSQEGGIYNSPLHF.

The rearrangement links TRBV5-6 to TRBJ2-5; 8 nucleotides match TRBD2. Germline V gene lookup returns CDR1 SGHDT and CDR2 YYEEEE. This CDR3 is 15 amino acids long. J lost 4 bases, V lost 1 base, and 6 bases had no gene match. The CDR3 spells CASSLFAGGLETQYF. CDR3 sequence (DNA): TGTGCCAGCAGCTTGTTCGCGGGAGGCTTAGAGACCCAGTACTTC. Using reference TRBV5-6 and TRBJ2-5 for the parts outside the CDR3, the full variable domain is DAGVTQSPTHLIKTRGQQVTLRCSPKSGHDTVSWYQQALGQGPQFIFQYYEEEERQRGNFPDRFSGHQFPNYSSELNVNALLLGDSALYLCASSLFAGGLETQYFGPGTRLLVL.

The V and J genes are TRBV27 and TRBJ2-7, with 11 bases aligning to TRBD2. Germline values: CDR1 MNHEY, CDR2 SMNVEV (reference sequence). The CDR3 has 17 residues. After removal of 2 bases from V and 3 bases from J, the junction contained 9 bases not matched to a gene. Written as DNA, the CDR3 is TGTGCCAGCAGTTTAATGTTAGCGGGGGGGCATGTCTACGAGCAGTACTTC. Translated, it gives CASSLMLAGGHVYEQYF.

The rearrangement links TRBV2 to TRBJ2-5; 7 bases agree with TRBD2. The CDR3 extends over 15 amino acids. The V gene end was trimmed by 0 bases and the J gene end by 3 bases; junction bases not matched to a gene: 4. Germline values: CDR1 SNHLY, CDR2 FYNNEI. CDR3 bases: TGTGCCAGCAGTGAAGCGCTGGCGGGGGAAGAGACCCAGTACTTC. This encodes CASSEALAGEETQYF.

V is TRBV30 and J is TRBJ1-2; maybe TRBD1 (6 bases). CDR3 length: 13 residues. The V end was cut by 0 bases, the J end by 6 bases, with 11 bases between. CDR1 and CDR2 (germline): GTSNPN, SVGIG (reference sequence). For the CDR3, the DNA is TGTGCCTGGAGTGTAAGGGGGACCCATGGCTACACCTTC. It encodes CAWSVRGTHGYTF.

This clone was counted a few times. V is TRBV18 and J is TRBJ1-5; D ambiguous. This CDR3 spans 12 amino acids. Germline values: CDR1 KGHSH, CDR2 LQKENI. Trimming shortened V by 3 bases and J by 4 bases, and 4 bases separated the two germline ends. The CDR3, as DNA: TGTGCCAGCTCACCTCCAAATCAGCCCCAGCATTTT. Amino acid sequence: CASSPPNQPQHF.

This clone was seen once. This chain connects TRBV30 to TRBJ2-6; a weak D match, TRBD1 (5 bases). Germline values: CDR1 GTSNPN, CDR2 SVGIG (reference sequence). The CDR3 is made up of 16 amino acids. Trimming stripped 7 bases from V and 0 bases from J, with 16 bases between. The CDR3: CALRRGILSGANVLTF. Here the CDR3 DNA reads TGTGCCTTACGAAGGGGTATCCTCTCTGGGGCCAACGTCCTGACTTTC.

The rearrangement uses TRBV5-1 and TRBJ2-1; 10 positions agree with TRBD2. Trimming took 4 bases from V and 4 from J; bases not matched to a gene: 8. Germline V gives CDR1 SGHRS, CDR2 YFSETQ. The CDR3 sequence is 16 residues long. The CDR3 here is CASSQRAGGGYNEQFF. CDR3 in DNA: TGCGCCAGCAGCCAACGAGCGGGAGGGGGTTACAATGAGCAGTTCTTC.

The chain carries TRBV7-9 and TRBJ2-1, with 8 bases fitting TRBD2. Germline trimming cut 0 bases from V and 14 bases from J; bases unmatched to any gene: 3. This CDR3 has 12 amino acids. CDR1 and CDR2 (germline): SEHNR, FQNEAQ (reference sequence). The CDR3 nucleotides read TGTGCCAGCAGCTTAGCCGCGCGGGAGGAGTTCTTC. Translating it yields CASSLAAREEFF.

This chain links TRBV5-5 with TRBJ1-3, with TRBD1 matching over 7 bases. This CDR3 comprises 16 residues. From germline, CDR1 is SGHKS and CDR2 YYEKEE (reference sequence). With V trimmed by 4 bases and J by 2 bases, 9 bases remained unmatched. The DNA for the CDR3 is TGTGCCAGCAGCGGCCTACGGGACAGAACTGGAAACACCATATATTTT. It encodes CASSGLRDRTGNTIYF.

The V and J genes are TRBV2 and TRBJ1-4; D possibly corresponds to TRBD1 (5 bases). The germline CDR1 and CDR2 sequences are SNHLY and FYNNEI. The CDR3 spans 15 residues. V lost 4 bases, J lost 0 bases, and 9 bases lay in between. CDR3 in amino acids: CASSGQFATNEKLFF. The CDR3 region has the DNA TGTGCCAGCAGTGGACAGTTTGCAACTAATGAAAAACTGTTTTTT.

The chain couples TRBV9 to TRBJ1-2; D is perhaps TRBD1 (6 bases). CDR3 length: 14 amino acids. In germline, CDR1 is SGDLS, CDR2 YYNGEE. Deletions cut 2 bases from V and 4 bases from J, with 12 bases between. The CDR3 spells CASSVAGAGYGYTF. Here the CDR3 DNA reads TGTGCCAGCAGCGTCGCAGGGGCGGGCTATGGCTACACCTTC.